A selection of T cell receptor beta chains follows, all from one sample in a study of beta chain features in type 1 diabetes. Using immunoSEQ multiplex PCR, the repertoire was profiled, and TCRdb retains in-frame clones only, with some absent. The sample holds under 250,000 clones, 9.5% to 13% seen once. The specimen sequenced was central memory CD4+ T cells from blood. All receptors come from a man younger than 30 in good health. Each CDR3 is given with its conserved first and last residue. D genes are given only for firm matches. Size is omitted from some rows. Given values are once, few, many or a class for expanded clones.

TRBD2,NA,TRBJ2-7,TRBV5-6,CASSSDRDYIYEQYF,TGTGCCAGCAGCTCAGACCGGGACTATATTTACGAGCAGTACTTC
NA,NA,TRBJ1-2,TRBV11-2,CASSPVGGLGGYTF,TGTGCCAGCAGCCCCGTGGGGGGATTGGGTGGCTACACCTTC
TRBD1,few,TRBJ2-7,TRBV4-2,CASSQDWGTGMSYEQYF,TGTGCCAGCAGCCAAGATTGGGGGACAGGGATGTCCTACGAGCAGTACTTC
NA,few,TRBJ2-3,TRBV6-1,CASSDPSTDTQYF,TGTGCCAGCAGTGACCCCAGCACAGATACGCAGTATTTT
NA,few,TRBJ1-2,TRBV14,CASSNAINYGYTF,TGTGCCAGCAGCAATGCGATAAACTATGGCTACACCTTC
TRBD2,few,TRBJ2-7,TRBV6-6,CAISSPGTSMYEQYF,TGTGCCATCAGCAGTCCCGGGACTAGTATGTACGAGCAGTACTTC
NA,few,TRBJ2-1,TRBV29-1,CSVRTLSSGQFF,TGCAGCGTTAGGACCCTGTCGTCGGGGCAGTTCTTC
TRBD1,NA,TRBJ2-1,TRBV5-1,CASSSTGGYGEQFF,TGCGCCAGCAGCTCGACAGGGGGGTATGGTGAGCAGTTCTTC
NA,few,TRBJ2-7,TRBV30,CAYGTFWDEQYF,TGTGCCTACGGGACGTTTTGGGACGAGCAGTACTTC
TRBD2,few,TRBJ2-5,TRBV11-2,CASSQDGTSGRARETQYF,TGTGCCAGCAGCCAAGATGGGACTAGCGGGAGGGCCCGGGAGACCCAGTACTTC
TRBD2,few,TRBJ2-7,TRBV29-1,CSVGEAGGPYEQYF,TGCAGCGTTGGCGAGGCGGGAGGCCCCTACGAGCAGTACTTC
NA,NA,TRBJ2-7,TRBV15,CATSKVTGTAAYEQYF,TGTGCCACCAGCAAGGTGACCGGGACGGCCGCCTACGAGCAGTACTTC
NA,NA,TRBJ2-1,TRBV29-1,CSVAWAGTPGEQFF,TGCAGCGTTGCATGGGCGGGAACGCCAGGCGAGCAGTTCTTC
NA,many,TRBJ2-1,TRBV14,CASSQVLRTNNEQFF,TGTGCCAGCAGCCAAGTGCTCAGGACCAACAATGAGCAGTTCTTC
TRBD2,few,TRBJ2-5,TRBV7-9,CASSSERERETQYF,TGTGCCAGCAGCTCCGAGCGGGAGCGGGAGACCCAGTACTTC
NA,NA,TRBJ2-7,TRBV15,CATSRSRVGTYEQYF,TGTGCCACCAGCAGATCCAGGGTCGGGACATACGAGCAGTACTTC
NA,few,TRBJ2-7,TRBV7-2,CASSLPGTYEQYF,TGTGCCAGCAGCCTACCAGGGACCTACGAGCAGTACTTC
NA,many,TRBJ2-4,TRBV28,CASRKDLAKNIQYF,TGTGCCAGCCGCAAGGACCTAGCCAAAAACATTCAGTACTTC
NA,many,TRBJ2-3,TRBV7-9,CASSLAQGSADTQYF,TGTGCCAGCAGCTTAGCGCAGGGATCGGCAGATACGCAGTATTTT
TRBD2,many,TRBJ2-1,TRBV7-2,CASSLGHSGTEQFF,TGTGCCAGCAGCTTAGGACATAGCGGGACTGAGCAGTTCTTC
TRBD1,NA,TRBJ2-1,TRBV25-1,CASSGWQTGGARNEQFF,TGTGCCAGCAGTGGGTGGCAAACAGGGGGCGCGAGAAATGAGCAGTTCTTC
TRBD2,many,TRBJ2-3,TRBV5-1,CASSLRLAGGTDTQYF,TGCGCCAGCAGCTTGCGACTAGCGGGAGGAACAGATACGCAGTATTTT
TRBD2,many,TRBJ2-3,TRBV28,CATKKREGVIGQTDTQYF,TGTGCCACTAAGAAGCGGGAGGGCGTTATCGGTCAGACAGATACGCAGTATTTT
TRBD2,NA,TRBJ2-7,TRBV7-2,CASSLLEAGEQYF,TGTGCCAGCAGCTTATTAGAAGCGGGGGAGCAGTACTTC
NA,NA,TRBJ2-1,TRBV14,CASSPPERRADYEQFF,TGTGCCAGCAGCCCCCCGGAACGGAGGGCCGATTATGAGCAGTTCTTC
NA,few,TRBJ1-1,TRBV6-1,CASSPRRNTEAFF,TGTGCCAGCAGTCCACGGCGTAACACTGAAGCTTTCTTT
TRBD1,NA,TRBJ1-5,TRBV2,CASSERDRGQPQHF,TGTGCCAGCAGTGAACGGGACAGGGGACAGCCCCAGCATTTT
NA,NA,TRBJ2-5,TRBV5-1,CASSPGSTQETQYF,TGCGCCAGCAGCCCAGGGAGTACGCAAGAGACCCAGTACTTC
TRBD1,many,TRBJ2-5,TRBV7-9,CASSLGGTGGETQYF,TGTGCCAGCAGCTTAGGCGGGACAGGGGGAGAGACCCAGTACTTC
NA,NA,TRBJ1-1,TRBV2,CASSEEGSEAFF,TGTGCCAGCAGTGAAGAGGGATCTGAAGCTTTCTTT
TRBD2,NA,TRBJ2-1,TRBV19,CASRQEGTSAYNEQFF,TGTGCCAGTAGACAAGAGGGGACTAGCGCATACAATGAGCAGTTCTTC
NA,few,TRBJ2-5,TRBV5-1,CASSNQQGQETQYF,TGCGCCAGCAGTAATCAACAGGGACAAGAGACCCAGTACTTC
NA,few,TRBJ2-7,TRBV11-2,CASSPSLAGYEQYF,TGTGCCAGCAGCCCGTCCCTGGCGGGGTACGAGCAGTACTTC
NA,NA,TRBJ2-7,TRBV13,CASSRRVLDEQYF,TGTGCCAGCAGCAGGAGGGTTCTCGACGAGCAGTACTTC
TRBD1,many,TRBJ2-1,TRBV10-3,CAIRPTGSLSYNEQFF,TGTGCCATCAGGCCGACAGGGAGCCTATCCTACAATGAGCAGTTCTTC
NA,NA,TRBJ2-2,TRBV4-2,CASSQGFFDTGELFF,TGTGCCAGCAGCCAGGGATTTTTTGACACCGGGGAGCTGTTTTTT
NA,few,TRBJ2-1,TRBV7-2,CASSLAHLGRTGDEQFF,TGTGCCAGCAGCTTAGCGCACCTCGGACGGACTGGAGATGAGCAGTTCTTC
TRBD1,NA,TRBJ2-7,TRBV5-6,CASSLARQGNEQYF,TGTGCCAGCAGCTTGGCCAGACAGGGTAACGAGCAGTACTTC
TRBD1,few,TRBJ2-1,TRBV30,CAWSRGQSSYNEQFF,TGTGCCTGGAGTAGGGGACAGAGCTCCTACAATGAGCAGTTCTTC
NA,many,TRBJ2-1,TRBV13,CASSPRDFSYEQFF,TGTGCCAGCAGCCCCCGGGACTTCTCGTATGAGCAGTTCTTC
NA,NA,TRBJ2-7,TRBV10-3,CAISGARGNSYEQYF,TGTGCCATCAGTGGGGCCCGGGGGAACTCCTACGAGCAGTACTTC
NA,NA,TRBJ2-1,TRBV11-1,CASSLVALHEQFF,TGTGCCAGCAGCTTAGTAGCTCTTCATGAGCAGTTCTTC
NA,few,TRBJ1-2,TRBV29-1,CSVGSNPYGYTF,TGCAGCGTTGGCAGCAACCCCTATGGCTACACCTTC
TRBD2,few,TRBJ2-1,TRBV30,CAWSVLAGGYNEQFF,TGTGCCTGGAGTGTACTAGCGGGAGGGTACAATGAGCAGTTCTTC
NA,NA,TRBJ2-5,TRBV5-4,CASSLRTGPQETQYF,TGTGCCAGCAGCTTGAGAACAGGGCCCCAAGAGACCCAGTACTTC
TRBD2,few,TRBJ2-3,TRBV7-9,CASSSLAGRGTDTQYF,TGTGCCAGCAGCTCCTTAGCGGGACGCGGCACAGATACGCAGTATTTT
NA,NA,TRBJ2-5,TRBV7-9,CASSLDRKTQYF,TGTGCCAGCAGCTTAGACAGAAAGACCCAGTACTTC
NA,NA,TRBJ2-6,TRBV4-1,CASSQRYSGANVLTF,TGCGCCAGCAGCCAGCGATACTCTGGGGCCAACGTCCTGACTTTC
NA,NA,TRBJ2-1,TRBV7-8,CASSLQDNYNEQFF,TGTGCCAGCAGCTTGCAGGACAATTACAATGAGCAGTTCTTC
NA,many,TRBJ2-7,TRBV29-1,CSAGGGSEQYF,TGCAGCGCCGGAGGTGGGTCCGAGCAGTACTTC
NA,NA,TRBJ2-5,TRBV6-5,CASSYSMEGRETQYF,TGTGCCAGCAGTTACTCGATGGAGGGACGGGAGACCCAGTACTTC
NA,NA,TRBJ2-2,TRBV5-1,CASFKGGNTGELFF,TGCGCCAGCTTCAAAGGAGGGAACACCGGGGAGCTGTTTTTT
NA,NA,TRBJ2-5,TRBV11-2,CASSFTGFQETQYF,TGTGCCAGCAGCTTTACGGGCTTCCAAGAGACCCAGTACTTC
NA,few,TRBJ1-1,TRBV30,CAWSVIVNTEAFF,TGTGCCTGGAGTGTAATTGTAAACACTGAAGCTTTCTTT
NA,NA,TRBJ1-1,TRBV20-1,CSAIRTEAFF,TGCAGTGCTATCCGGACTGAAGCTTTCTTT
NA,few,TRBJ1-1,TRBV5-1,CASSFEEWTEAFF,TGCGCCAGCAGCTTCGAGGAATGGACTGAAGCTTTCTTT
NA,few,TRBJ2-3,TRBV7-9,CASSSYTQTSTDTQYF,TGTGCCAGCAGCTCCTACACCCAAACCAGCACAGATACGCAGTATTTT
NA,NA,TRBJ1-1,TRBV5-1,CASSFTHPKNTEAFF,TGCGCCAGCAGCTTTACGCATCCTAAGAACACTGAAGCTTTCTTT